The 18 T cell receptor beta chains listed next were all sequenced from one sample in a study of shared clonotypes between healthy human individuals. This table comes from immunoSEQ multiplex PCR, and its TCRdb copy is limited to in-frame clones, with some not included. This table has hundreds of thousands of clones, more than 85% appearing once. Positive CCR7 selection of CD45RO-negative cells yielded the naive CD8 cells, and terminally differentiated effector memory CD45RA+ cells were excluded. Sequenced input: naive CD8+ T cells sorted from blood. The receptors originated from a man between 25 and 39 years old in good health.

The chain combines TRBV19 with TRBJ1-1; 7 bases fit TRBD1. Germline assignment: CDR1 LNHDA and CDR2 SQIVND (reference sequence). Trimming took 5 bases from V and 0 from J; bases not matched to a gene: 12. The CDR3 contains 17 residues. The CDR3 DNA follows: TGTGCCAGTAGTTCCCAGGACAGGTCGGAAATGAACACTGAAGCTTTCTTT. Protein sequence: CASSSQDRSEMNTEAFF.

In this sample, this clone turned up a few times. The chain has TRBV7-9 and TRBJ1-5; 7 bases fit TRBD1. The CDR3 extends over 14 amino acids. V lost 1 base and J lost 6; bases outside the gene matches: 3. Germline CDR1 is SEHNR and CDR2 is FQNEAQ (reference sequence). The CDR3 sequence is CASSLGQGTQPQHF. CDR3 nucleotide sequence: TGTGCCAGCAGCTTAGGACAGGGTACTCAGCCCCAGCATTTT.

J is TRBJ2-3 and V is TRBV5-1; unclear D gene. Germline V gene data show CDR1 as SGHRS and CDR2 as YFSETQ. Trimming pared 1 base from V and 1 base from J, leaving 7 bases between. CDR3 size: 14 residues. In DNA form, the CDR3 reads TGCGCCAGCAGCTTGATCTGGGGCACAGATACGCAGTATTTT. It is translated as CASSLIWGTDTQYF.

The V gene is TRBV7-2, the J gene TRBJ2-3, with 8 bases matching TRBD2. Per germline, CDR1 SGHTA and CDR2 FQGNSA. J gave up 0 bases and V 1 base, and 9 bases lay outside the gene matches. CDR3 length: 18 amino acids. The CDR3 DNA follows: TGTGCCAGCAGCTTAGTAAGCGGGAGTACCCCTAGCACAGATACGCAGTATTTT. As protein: CASSLVSGSTPSTDTQYF.

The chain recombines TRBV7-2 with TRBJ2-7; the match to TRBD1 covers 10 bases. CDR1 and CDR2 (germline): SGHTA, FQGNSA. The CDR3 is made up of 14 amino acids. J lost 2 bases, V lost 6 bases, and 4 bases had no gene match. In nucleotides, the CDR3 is TGTGCCAGCAGGTTCGACAGGGGGCCCTACGAGCAGTACTTC. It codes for CASRFDRGPYEQYF.

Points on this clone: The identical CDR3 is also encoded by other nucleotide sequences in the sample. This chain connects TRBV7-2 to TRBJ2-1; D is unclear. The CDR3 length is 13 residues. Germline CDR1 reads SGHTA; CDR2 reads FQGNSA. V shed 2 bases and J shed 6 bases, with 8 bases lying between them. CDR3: CASSLNLVNEQFF. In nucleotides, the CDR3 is TGTGCCAGCAGCTTAAACTTGGTCAATGAGCAGTTCTTC.

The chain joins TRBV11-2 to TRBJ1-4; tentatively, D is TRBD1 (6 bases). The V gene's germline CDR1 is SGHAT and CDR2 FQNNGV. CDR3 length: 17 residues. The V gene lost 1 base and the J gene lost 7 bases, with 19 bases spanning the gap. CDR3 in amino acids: CASSLGDTGTLTEKLFF. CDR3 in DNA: TGTGCCAGCAGCTTAGGGGATACAGGGACCCTTACTGAAAAACTGTTTTTT.

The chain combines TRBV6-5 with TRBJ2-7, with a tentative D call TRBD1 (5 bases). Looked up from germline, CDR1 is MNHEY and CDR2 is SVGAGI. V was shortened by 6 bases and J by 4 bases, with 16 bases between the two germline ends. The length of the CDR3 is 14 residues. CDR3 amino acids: CASSPYDRTYEQYF. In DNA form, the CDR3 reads TGTGCCAGCAGCCCCTATGACAGAACTTACGAGCAGTACTTC.

The CDR3 sequence: CASSLDRMNTEAFF. The CDR3 DNA is TGTGCCAGCAGTTTGGACAGGATGAACACTGAAGCTTTCTTT. This chain connects TRBV28 to TRBJ1-1; 7 positions agree with TRBD1. In germline, CDR1 is MDHEN, CDR2 SYDVKM. This CDR3 is 14 amino acids long. V lost 3 bases and J lost 0; bases outside the gene matches: 1.

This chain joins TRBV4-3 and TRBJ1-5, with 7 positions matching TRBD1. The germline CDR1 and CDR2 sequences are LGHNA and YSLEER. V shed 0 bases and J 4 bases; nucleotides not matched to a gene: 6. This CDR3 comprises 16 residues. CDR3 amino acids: CASSQERGRGNQPQHF. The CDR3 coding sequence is TGCGCCAGCAGCCAAGAGAGGGGGCGAGGGAATCAGCCCCAGCATTTT.

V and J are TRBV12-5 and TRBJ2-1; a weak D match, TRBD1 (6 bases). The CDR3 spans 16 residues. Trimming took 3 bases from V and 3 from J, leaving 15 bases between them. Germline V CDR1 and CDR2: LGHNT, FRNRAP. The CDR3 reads CASGLSDSRNYNEQFF. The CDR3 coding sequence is TGTGCTAGTGGTTTATCGGACAGCCGGAACTACAATGAGCAGTTCTTC. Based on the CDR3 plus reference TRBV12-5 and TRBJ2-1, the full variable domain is DARVTQTPRHKVTEMGQEVTMRCQPILGHNTVFWYRQTMMQGLELLAYFRNRAPLDDSGMPKDRFSAEMPDATLATLKIQPSEPRDSAVYFCASGLSDSRNYNEQFFGPGTRLTVL.

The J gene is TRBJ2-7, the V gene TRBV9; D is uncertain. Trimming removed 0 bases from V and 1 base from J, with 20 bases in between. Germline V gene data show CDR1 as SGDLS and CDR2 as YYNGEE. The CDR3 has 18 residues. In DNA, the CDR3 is TGTGCCAGCAGCGTAGACCCTGACCCTGGCAGCATGTCCTACGAGCAGTACTTC. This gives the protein CASSVDPDPGSMSYEQYF.

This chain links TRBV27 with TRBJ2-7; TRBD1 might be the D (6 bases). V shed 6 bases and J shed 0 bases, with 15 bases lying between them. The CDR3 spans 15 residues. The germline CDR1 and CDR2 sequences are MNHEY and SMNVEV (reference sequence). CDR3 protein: CASSLTGFSSYEQYF. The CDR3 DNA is TGTGCCAGCAGCCTGACAGGATTTAGCTCCTACGAGCAGTACTTC.

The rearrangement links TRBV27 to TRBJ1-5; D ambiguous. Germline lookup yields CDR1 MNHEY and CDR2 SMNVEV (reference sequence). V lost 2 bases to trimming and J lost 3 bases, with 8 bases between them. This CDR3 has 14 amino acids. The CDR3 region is CASSLQMFNQPQHF. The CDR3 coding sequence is TGTGCCAGCAGTTTACAGATGTTCAATCAGCCCCAGCATTTT.

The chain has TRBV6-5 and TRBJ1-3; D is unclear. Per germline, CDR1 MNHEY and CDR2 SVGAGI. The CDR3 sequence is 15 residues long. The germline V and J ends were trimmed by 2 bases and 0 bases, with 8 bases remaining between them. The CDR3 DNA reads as TGTGCCAGCAGTTACGACGTGAGCTCTGGAAACACCATATATTTT. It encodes CASSYDVSSGNTIYF.

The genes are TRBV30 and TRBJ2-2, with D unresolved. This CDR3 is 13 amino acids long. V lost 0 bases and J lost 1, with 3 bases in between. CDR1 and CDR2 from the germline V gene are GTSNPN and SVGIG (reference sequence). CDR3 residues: CAWSVQNTGELFF. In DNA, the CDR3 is TGTGCCTGGAGTGTGCAGAACACCGGGGAGCTGTTTTTT. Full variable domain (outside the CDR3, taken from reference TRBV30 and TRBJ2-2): SQTIHQWPATLVQPVGSPLSLECTVEGTSNPNLYWYRQAAGRGLQLLFYSVGIGQISSEVPQNLSASRPQDRQFILSSKKLLLSDSGFYLCAWSVQNTGELFFGEGSRLTVL.

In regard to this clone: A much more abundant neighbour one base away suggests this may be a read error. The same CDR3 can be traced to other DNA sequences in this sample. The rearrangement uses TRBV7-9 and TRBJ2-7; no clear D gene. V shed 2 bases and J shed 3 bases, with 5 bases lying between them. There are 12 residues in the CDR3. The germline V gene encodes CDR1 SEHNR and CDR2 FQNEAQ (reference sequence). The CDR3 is CASSLTNYEQYF. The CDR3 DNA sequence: TGTGCCAGCAGCTTAACCAACTACGAGCAGTACTTC.

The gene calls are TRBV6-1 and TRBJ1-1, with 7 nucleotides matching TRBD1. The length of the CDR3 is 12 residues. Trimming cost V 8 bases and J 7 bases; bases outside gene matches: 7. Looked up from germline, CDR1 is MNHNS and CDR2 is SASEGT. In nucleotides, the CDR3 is TGTGCCAGCCTGTTGACAGGGATTGAAGCTTTCTTT. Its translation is CASLLTGIEAFF.